This T cell receptor beta chain derives from a study of cytomegalovirus exposure and HLA in healthy donors. Use of 60 Vbeta and 13 Jbeta primers characterized the PCR. Repertoires were generated with immunoSEQ multiplex PCR, while TCRdb's copy carries only in-frame clones and drops some. The data show 150,000 to 200,000 clones, approximately 70% seen once. The sequencing input was PBMCs. The sequence was collected from a woman between 40 and 50 years old in good health and CMV-seropositive.

The CDR3 is CASSLGTGGIVQETQYF. The CDR3 bases are TGCGCCAGCAGCTTGGGTACAGGGGGTATTGTCCAAGAGACCCAGTACTTC. This rearrangement joins TRBV5-1 to TRBJ2-5; 8 bases fit TRBD1. The CDR3 totals 17 residues. J gave up 1 base and V 0 bases, and 8 bases lay outside the gene matches. From germline, CDR1 is SGHRS and CDR2 YFSETQ.